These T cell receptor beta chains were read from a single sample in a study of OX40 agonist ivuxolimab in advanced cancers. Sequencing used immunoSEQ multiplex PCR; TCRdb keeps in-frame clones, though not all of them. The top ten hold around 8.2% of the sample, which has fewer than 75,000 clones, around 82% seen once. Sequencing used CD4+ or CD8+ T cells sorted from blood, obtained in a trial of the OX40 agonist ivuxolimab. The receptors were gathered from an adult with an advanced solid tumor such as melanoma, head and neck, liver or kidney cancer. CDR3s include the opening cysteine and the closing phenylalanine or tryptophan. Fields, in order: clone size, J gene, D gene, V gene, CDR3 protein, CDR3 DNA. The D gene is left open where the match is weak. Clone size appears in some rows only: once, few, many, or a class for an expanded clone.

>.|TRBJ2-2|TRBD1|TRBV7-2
CASSLWGQGANTGELFF
TGTGCCAGCAGCTTATGGGGACAGGGGGCGAACACCGGGGAGCTGTTTTTT
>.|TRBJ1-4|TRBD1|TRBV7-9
CASSPDRGDEKLFF
TGTGCCAGCAGTCCCGACAGGGGCGATGAAAAACTGTTTTTT
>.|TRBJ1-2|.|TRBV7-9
CASSLNKNYGYTF
TGTGCCAGCAGCTTGAACAAAAACTATGGCTACACCTTC
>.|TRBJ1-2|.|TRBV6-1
CASSEALHTLTNYGYTF
TGTGCCAGCAGTGAAGCGCTTCATACACTCACGAACTATGGCTACACCTTC
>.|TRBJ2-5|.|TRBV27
CASRLADQETQYF
TGTGCCAGCAGATTAGCTGATCAAGAGACCCAGTACTTC
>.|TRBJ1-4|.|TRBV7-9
CASSLAAGSGEKLFF
TGTGCCAGCAGCTTAGCTGCAGGGTCGGGTGAAAAACTGTTTTTT
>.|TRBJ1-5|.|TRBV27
CASSLAWGGNQPQHF
TGTGCCAGCAGTTTAGCATGGGGGGGAAATCAGCCCCAGCATTTT
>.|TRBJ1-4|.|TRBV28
CASSSQQGYFANEKLFF
TGTGCCAGCAGTTCGCAACAGGGTTACTTCGCTAATGAAAAACTGTTTTTT
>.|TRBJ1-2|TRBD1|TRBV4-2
CASSQGTGGDYFPNYGYTF
TGTGCCAGCAGCCAGGGGACAGGGGGCGACTATTTTCCTAACTATGGCTACACCTTC
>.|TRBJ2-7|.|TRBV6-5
CASSRGQPSYEQYF
TGTGCCAGCAGTAGGGGACAACCATCCTACGAGCAGTACTTC
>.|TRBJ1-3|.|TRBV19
CATTWTAGNTIYF
TGTGCCACCACGTGGACGGCTGGAAACACCATATATTTT
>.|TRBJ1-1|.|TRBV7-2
CASGLGNGGTEAFF
TGTGCCAGCGGCTTAGGGAACGGAGGGACTGAAGCTTTCTTT
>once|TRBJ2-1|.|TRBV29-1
CSVEQGYNEQFF
TGCAGCGTTGAACAGGGCTACAATGAGCAGTTCTTC
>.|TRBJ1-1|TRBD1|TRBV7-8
CASSLVKPGQGVTEAFF
TGTGCCAGCAGTCTAGTCAAGCCGGGACAGGGGGTAACTGAAGCTTTCTTT
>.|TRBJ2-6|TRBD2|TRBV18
CASSPVAGTSGGGGANVLTF
TGTGCCAGCTCACCAGTCGCCGGGACTAGCGGCGGTGGCGGGGCCAACGTCCTGACTTTC
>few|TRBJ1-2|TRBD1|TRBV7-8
CASSPDRDYGYTF
TGTGCCAGCAGTCCGGACAGGGACTATGGCTACACCTTC
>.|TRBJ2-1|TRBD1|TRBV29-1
CSGKSTGGLSSYNEQFF
TGCAGCGGGAAGTCGACAGGGGGGCTGAGCTCCTACAATGAGCAGTTCTTC
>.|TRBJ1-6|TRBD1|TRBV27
CASSYGPPQGLYNSPLHF
TGTGCCAGCAGTTACGGCCCCCCACAGGGGCTCTATAATTCACCCCTCCACTTT
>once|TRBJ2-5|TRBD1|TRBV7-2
CASSRDRQETQYF
TGTGCCAGCAGCCGGGACAGGCAAGAGACCCAGTACTTC
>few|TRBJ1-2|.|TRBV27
CASSLSQGVGYTF
TGTGCCAGCAGTTTATCCCAGGGAGTGGGCTACACCTTC
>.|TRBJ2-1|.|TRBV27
CASSLREVSSYEQFF
TGTGCCAGCAGTTTACGGGAAGTGAGCTCCTATGAGCAGTTCTTC
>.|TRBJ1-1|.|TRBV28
CASSSMRYTEAFF
TGTGCCAGCAGTTCTATGAGGTACACTGAAGCTTTCTTT
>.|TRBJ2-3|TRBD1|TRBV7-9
CASSLGSGAGGNTDTQYF
TGTGCCAGCAGCTTAGGTTCGGGGGCAGGGGGCAACACAGATACGCAGTATTTT
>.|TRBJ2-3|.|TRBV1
CTSSPTSGGAQDTQYF
TGCACCAGCAGCCCGACTAGCGGGGGGGCACAGGATACGCAGTATTTT
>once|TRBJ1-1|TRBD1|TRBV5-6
CASSSLGQGFKNTEAFF
TGTGCCAGCAGTTCTCTGGGACAGGGATTTAAGAACACTGAAGCTTTCTTT
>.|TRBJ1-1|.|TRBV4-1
CASSHRGTEAFF
TGCGCCAGCAGCCACCGGGGTACTGAAGCTTTCTTT
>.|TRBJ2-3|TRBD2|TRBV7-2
CASSPPSGASDTQYF
TGTGCCAGCAGCCCGCCTAGCGGGGCTTCAGATACGCAGTATTTT
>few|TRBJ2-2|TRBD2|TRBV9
CASSGPGLANTGELFF
TGTGCCAGCAGTGGGCCGGGACTAGCAAACACCGGGGAGCTGTTTTTT
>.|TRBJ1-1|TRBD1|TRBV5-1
CASSLSLSGGQYTEAFF
TGCGCCAGCAGCTTGAGTTTGTCAGGGGGCCAGTACACTGAAGCTTTCTTT
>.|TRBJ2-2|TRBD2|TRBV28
CASSPSGRGDTGELFF
TGTGCCAGCAGTCCGAGCGGGAGAGGGGACACCGGGGAGCTGTTTTTT
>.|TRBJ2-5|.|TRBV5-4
CASSRAGVETQYF
TGTGCCAGCAGCCGAGCCGGGGTTGAGACCCAGTACTTC
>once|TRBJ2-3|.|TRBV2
CASSDAGDTQYF
TGTGCCAGCAGTGATGCGGGGGATACGCAGTATTTT
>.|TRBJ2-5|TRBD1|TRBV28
CASCMPGTGVETQYF
TGTGCCAGCTGTATGCCCGGGACAGGGGTAGAGACCCAGTACTTC
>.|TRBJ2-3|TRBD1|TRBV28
CASSPRTGTGASSTDTQYF
TGTGCCAGCAGCCCCCGAACCGGGACAGGGGCCTCTAGCACAGATACGCAGTATTTT
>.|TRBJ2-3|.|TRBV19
CASNSYGQADTQYF
TGTGCCAGTAACTCTTACGGACAAGCAGATACGCAGTATTTT
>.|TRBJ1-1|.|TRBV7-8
CASSRGNTEAFF
TGTGCCAGCAGCCGCGGCAACACTGAAGCTTTCTTT
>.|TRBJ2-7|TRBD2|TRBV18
CASSVTSAVTYEQYF
TGTGCCAGCTCAGTCACTAGCGCTGTGACCTACGAGCAGTACTTC
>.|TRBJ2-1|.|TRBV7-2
CASSFPLGDEQFF
TGTGCCAGCAGCTTCCCTCTGGGGGATGAGCAGTTCTTC
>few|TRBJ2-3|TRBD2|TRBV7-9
CASSLVGLAGGQDTQYF
TGTGCCAGCAGCTTAGTGGGGCTAGCGGGGGGTCAAGATACGCAGTATTTT
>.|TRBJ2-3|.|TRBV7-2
CASSLGLAGATDTQYF
TGTGCCAGCAGCTTGGGCCTGGCGGGGGCCACAGATACGCAGTATTTT
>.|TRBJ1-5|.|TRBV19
CASNEAWDYSNQPQHF
TGTGCCAGTAACGAAGCATGGGACTATAGCAATCAGCCCCAGCATTTT
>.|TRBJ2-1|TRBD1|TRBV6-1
CASSRGTGGFDEQFF
TGTGCCAGCAGTCGGGGGACAGGGGGCTTCGATGAGCAGTTCTTC
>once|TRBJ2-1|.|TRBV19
CASNLQGGEQFF
TGTGCCAGTAATTTGCAGGGAGGTGAGCAGTTCTTC
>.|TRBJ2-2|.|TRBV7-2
CASSVLITGELFF
TGTGCCAGCAGCGTGTTGATCACCGGGGAGCTGTTTTTT
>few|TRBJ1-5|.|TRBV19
CATQSDPSNQPQHF
TGTGCCACCCAGTCGGACCCTAGCAATCAGCCCCAGCATTTT
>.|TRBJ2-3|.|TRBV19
CASRASGTDTQYF
TGTGCCAGTAGGGCATCGGGCACAGATACGCAGTATTTT